One sample yielded the 32 T cell receptor beta chains listed below, sequenced in a study of blood T cell repertoires in COVID-19. Produced via immunoSEQ multiplex PCR; TCRdb's table is partial and in-frame only. The sample includes about 97,000 clones, 90% of them seen just once. Input material: peripheral blood. These receptors were collected from a man between 60 and 75 years old with acute or convalescent COVID-19.

This clone appeared once. The rearrangement uses TRBV29-1 and TRBJ1-2; TRBD1 is a possible D gene (6 bases). The CDR3 length is 14 residues. V was pared by 2 bases and J by 5 bases, with 15 bases between. Germline loops: CDR1 SQVTM, CDR2 ANQGSEA. The CDR3 loop reads CSVESQGRGYGYTF. The CDR3 DNA reads TGCAGCGTTGAAAGCCAGGGGCGCGGGTATGGCTACACCTTC. Drawing the rest from reference TRBV29-1 and TRBJ1-2, the complete variable domain is SAVISQKPSRDICQRGTSLTIQCQVDSQVTMMFWYRQQPGQSLTLIATANQGSEATYESGFVIDKFPISRPNLTFSTLTVSNMSPEDSSIYLCSVESQGRGYGYTFGSGTRLTVV.

The chain uses TRBV6-5 and TRBJ1-2; D is unclear. Deletions cut 0 bases from V and 2 bases from J, with 13 bases between. CDR1 and CDR2 from the germline V gene are MNHEY and SVGAGI. This CDR3 contains 16 residues. CDR3 coding DNA: TGTGCCAGCAGTTACTCGATAGTGGGCAGGAACTATGGCTACACCTTC. This sequence encodes CASSYSIVGRNYGYTF.

The chain combines TRBV19 with TRBJ2-7, with D hard to call. The CDR3 covers 16 residues. Germline CDR1 and CDR2: LNHDA and SQIVND (reference sequence). With 0 bases removed from V and 0 bases from J, the gap between germline ends came to 12 bases. The CDR3 is CASSIDLGSISYEQYF. The CDR3 nucleotides read TGTGCCAGTAGTATAGATCTAGGATCCATCTCCTACGAGCAGTACTTC. Based on the CDR3 plus reference TRBV19 and TRBJ2-7, the full variable domain is DGGITQSPKYLFRKEGQNVTLSCEQNLNHDAMYWYRQDPGQGLRLIYYSQIVNDFQKGDIAEGYSVSREKKESFPLTVTSAQKNPTAFYLCASSIDLGSISYEQYFGPGTRLTVT.

The rearrangement uses TRBV29-1 and TRBJ1-2, with D possibly TRBD1 on 6 matching bases. The CDR3 is made up of 11 amino acids. CDR1 SQVTM and CDR2 ANQGSEA come from the germline V gene. V lost 4 bases to trimming and J lost 8 bases, with 11 bases between them. CDR3 amino acids: CSVGGRGGYTF. In nucleotides, the CDR3 is TGCAGCGTTGGCGGCAGGGGCGGCTACACCTTC.

The CDR3 here is CATFGGLGYGYTF. CDR3 coding DNA: TGTGCCACCTTCGGGGGGCTTGGCTATGGCTACACCTTC. V and J are TRBV25-1 and TRBJ1-2, with TRBD1 as a possible D gene (6 bases). The CDR3 extends over 13 amino acids. The germline V gene has CDR1 MGHDK and CDR2 SYGVNS. Trimming stripped 10 bases from V and 4 bases from J, with 16 bases between.

J is TRBJ2-1 and V is TRBV6-6, with TRBD2 identical over 8 bases. The CDR3 contains 16 residues. The trim removed 5 bases at V and 7 bases at J, leaving 13 bases unmatched. From germline, CDR1 is MNHNY and CDR2 SVGAGI (reference sequence). The CDR3 sequence is CASSPNGGGGLNEQFF. Here the CDR3 DNA reads TGTGCCAGCAGTCCTAACGGGGGGGGCGGTTTGAATGAGCAGTTCTTC.

The V call is TRBV5-1, the J call TRBJ2-6; D ambiguous. Trimming stripped 4 bases from V and 0 bases from J, with 8 bases between. The germline V gene has CDR1 SGHRS and CDR2 YFSETQ. The CDR3 contains 15 residues. The CDR3 sequence: CASSPTSSGANVLTF. CDR3 bases: TGCGCCAGCAGCCCTACGAGCTCTGGGGCCAACGTCCTGACTTTC.

This chain uses TRBV6-5 with TRBJ1-3, with D possibly TRBD1 on 5 matching bases. V was trimmed by 2 bases and J by 4 bases, leaving 9 bases between them. The CDR3 runs 14 residues. Germline V gene data show CDR1 as MNHEY and CDR2 as SVGAGI. CDR3 amino acids: CASSYVAGGNTIYF. CDR3 sequence (DNA): TGTGCCAGCAGTTACGTGGCAGGGGGAAACACCATATATTTT.

The chain recombines TRBV11-2 with TRBJ1-2; TRBD1 might be the D (6 bases). The germline V gene encodes CDR1 SGHAT and CDR2 FQNNGV. Deletions cut 3 bases from V and 8 bases from J, with 13 bases between. This CDR3 is 13 amino acids long. CDR3 protein: CASSFRQASGYTF. The CDR3 coding sequence is TGTGCCAGCAGCTTCCGACAGGCTTCAGGCTACACCTTC.

In nucleotides, the CDR3 is TGTGCCAGCTCACCAATGGACAGACATGAAAAACTGTTTTTT. Amino acids: CASSPMDRHEKLFF. The chain combines TRBV18 with TRBJ1-4, with D perhaps matching TRBD1 (6 bases). Trimming cost V 2 bases and J 6 bases, with 10 bases left between them. The germline gives CDR1 KGHSH, CDR2 LQKENI. The CDR3 has 14 amino acids.

Comment on this clone: Other DNA sequences in the same sample also yield this CDR3. The chain combines TRBV7-9 with TRBJ1-5, with D possibly matching TRBD1 (6 bases). CDR1 and CDR2 from the germline V gene are SEHNR and FQNEAQ (reference sequence). The germline V and J ends were trimmed by 5 bases and 4 bases, with 9 bases remaining between them. This CDR3 is built from 13 residues. The CDR3 bases are TGTGCCAGCAGCGACACAGGGAATCAGCCCCAGCATTTT. This codes for CASSDTGNQPQHF. The full variable domain, completed using reference TRBV7-9 and TRBJ1-5, is DTGVSQNPRHKITKRGQNVTFRCDPISEHNRLYWYRQTLGQGPEFLTYFQNEAQLEKSRLLSDRFSAERPKGSFSTLEIQRTEQGDSAMYLCASSDTGNQPQHFGDGTRLSIL.

This sequence joins TRBV6-1 and TRBJ2-3, with a weak D call TRBD2 (5 bases). There are 16 residues in the CDR3. Germline CDR1 and CDR2: MNHNS and SASEGT. The germline V and J ends were trimmed by 0 bases and 6 bases, with 16 bases remaining between them. CDR3 protein: CASSEAETLLGDTQYF. Written as DNA, the CDR3 is TGTGCCAGCAGTGAAGCGGAGACGTTACTAGGCGATACGCAGTATTTT.

The genes are TRBV2 and TRBJ2-7; D is possibly TRBD2 (5 bases). Trimming pared 8 bases from V and 4 bases from J, leaving 9 bases between. The CDR3 spans 11 residues. CDR1 is SNHLY, CDR2 FYNNEI, per germline. CDR3 protein: CASSTGYEQYF. CDR3 sequence (DNA): TGTGCCAGCTCTACGGGGTACGAGCAGTACTTC.

V is TRBV5-5 and J is TRBJ1-4; 7 positions agree with TRBD1. Germline values: CDR1 SGHKS, CDR2 YYEKEE (reference sequence). V was clipped by 1 base and J by 8 bases; unmatched bases: 5. There are 14 residues in the CDR3. In DNA, the CDR3 is TGTGCCAGCAGCTTGCGACAGGGCGCGGAAAAACTGTTTTTT. This translates into CASSLRQGAEKLFF.

This clone was seen once. The genes are TRBV5-1 and TRBJ1-4, with 7 bases matching TRBD1. The trim removed 8 bases at V and 7 bases at J, leaving 8 bases unmatched. The CDR3 covers 13 residues. Germline CDR1 reads SGHRS; CDR2 reads YFSETQ. The CDR3 DNA follows: TGCGCCAGTTCACAGGGGAGCGGTGAAAAACTGTTTTTT. It codes for CASSQGSGEKLFF.

The chain has TRBV6-5 and TRBJ1-2; D possibly corresponds to TRBD1 (5 bases). Germline V gene sequence: CDR1 MNHEY, CDR2 SVGAGI. V was pared by 8 bases and J by 4 bases, with 14 bases between. This CDR3 comprises 13 residues. CDR3 sequence: CASGVPGPYGYTF. CDR3 nucleotides: TGTGCCAGCGGGGTCCCAGGGCCCTATGGCTACACCTTC.

This clone has just a few counts. The rearrangement links TRBV6-6 to TRBJ1-2; possible D gene TRBD1, 5 bases. The V gene's germline CDR1 is MNHNY and CDR2 SVGAGI (reference sequence). CDR3 length equals 14 residues. With 6 bases removed from V and 2 bases from J, the gap between germline ends came to 13 bases. In nucleotides, the CDR3 is TGTGCCAGCAGGAATCAGGGAAAAAACTATGGCTACACCTTC. Its protein is CASRNQGKNYGYTF.

The chain has TRBV19 and TRBJ1-4; D not certain. CDR1 and CDR2 (germline): LNHDA, SQIVND (reference sequence). The CDR3 has 13 residues. The V end was cut by 3 bases, the J end by 4 bases, with 6 bases between. The CDR3 DNA follows: TGTGCCAGTAGTATCCAGTTTAATGAAAAACTGTTTTTT. Residues: CASSIQFNEKLFF.

Written as DNA, the CDR3 is TGTGCCAGCAGTGAATTGGACAGGGGCACAGATACGCAGTATTTT. The encoded protein is CASSELDRGTDTQYF. This chain uses TRBV25-1 with TRBJ2-3; 8 nucleotides match TRBD1. V was clipped by 1 base and J by 1 base; unmatched bases: 1. The CDR3 covers 15 residues. The germline CDR1 and CDR2 sequences are MGHDK and SYGVNS.

CDR3 sequence (DNA): TGTGCCAGCTCAGGGGGGGGACCCTACAATGAGCAGTTCTTC. It is translated as CASSGGGPYNEQFF. The chain uses TRBV18 and TRBJ2-1; 7 nucleotides match TRBD2. The trim removed 5 bases at V and 2 bases at J, leaving 3 bases unmatched. Per the germline V gene, CDR1 is KGHSH and CDR2 is LQKENI. The CDR3 sequence is 14 residues long.

V is TRBV30 and J is TRBJ1-2; no clear D. Germline-derived CDR1 and CDR2 are GTSNPN and SVGIG (reference sequence). There are 15 residues in the CDR3. The ends were cut back, 0 bases at V and 4 bases at J, with 15 bases in the middle. CDR3 bases: TGTGCCTGGAGTGTAGCCGTGAGGACTTTCTATGGCTACACCTTC. Protein: CAWSVAVRTFYGYTF.

The J gene is TRBJ1-5, the V gene TRBV5-1; 8 bases line up with TRBD1. Germline values: CDR1 SGHRS, CDR2 YFSETQ. Trimming cost V 4 bases and J 2 bases; bases outside gene matches: 2. The CDR3 spans 14 residues. The DNA of the CDR3 is TGCGCCAGCAGCGCAGGGGGCCGCAATCAGCCCCAGCATTTT. Amino acids: CASSAGGRNQPQHF.

The J gene is TRBJ2-7, the V gene TRBV14; D may be TRBD2 (5 bases). Germline-derived CDR1 and CDR2 are SGHDN and FVKESK. V was trimmed by 3 bases and J by 3 bases, leaving 9 bases between them. This CDR3 comprises 13 residues. The CDR3 spells CASSQSAGYEQYF. The CDR3 DNA reads TGTGCCAGCAGCCAGTCGGCGGGCTACGAGCAGTACTTC.

This CDR3 reads CASVRAGAVWDYGYTF. The CDR3 DNA follows: TGTGCTAGTGTGAGGGCGGGGGCGGTTTGGGACTATGGCTACACCTTC. The gene calls are TRBV12-5 and TRBJ1-2; tentative D call: TRBD1 (6 bases). CDR3 length equals 16 residues. Trimming pared 7 bases from V and 3 bases from J, leaving 21 bases between. Germline V lookup: CDR1 LGHNT, CDR2 FRNRAP.

The V call is TRBV28, the J call TRBJ1-1; 7 nucleotides line up with TRBD1. Germline assignment: CDR1 MDHEN and CDR2 SYDVKM. CDR3 length: 15 amino acids. V shed 7 bases and J 1 base; nucleotides not matched to a gene: 9. This CDR3 reads CASINPGGRNTEAFF. The CDR3 DNA follows: TGTGCCAGCATCAACCCAGGGGGGCGGAACACTGAAGCTTTCTTT.

The rearrangement links TRBV7-9 to TRBJ1-2, with D uncertain. This CDR3 comprises 12 residues. Trimming shortened V by 1 base and J by 8 bases, and 8 bases separated the two germline ends. Germline V gene data show CDR1 as SEHNR and CDR2 as FQNEAQ (reference sequence). The CDR3 sequence: CASSLEGGGYTF. The DNA for the CDR3 is TGTGCCAGCAGCTTAGAGGGAGGGGGCTACACCTTC. The full variable domain, its missing parts supplied by reference TRBV7-9 and TRBJ1-2, is DTGVSQNPRHKITKRGQNVTFRCDPISEHNRLYWYRQTLGQGPEFLTYFQNEAQLEKSRLLSDRFSAERPKGSFSTLEIQRTEQGDSAMYLCASSLEGGGYTFGSGTRLTVV.

This rearrangement joins TRBV9 to TRBJ2-2; D gene ambiguous. Germline CDR1 is SGDLS and CDR2 is YYNGEE. The CDR3 totals 13 residues. V dropped 5 bases and J dropped 6 bases, with 11 bases sitting between them. CDR3 sequence (DNA): TGTGCCAGCAGTGCCCGGTTGGCCGGGGAGCTGTTTTTT. Translated, it gives CASSARLAGELFF.

V and J are TRBV10-1 and TRBJ1-1; TRBD1 agrees at 7 bases. The length of the CDR3 is 13 residues. After removal of 11 bases from V and 3 bases from J, the junction contained 9 bases not matched to a gene. Per germline, CDR1 WNHNN and CDR2 SYGVQD (reference sequence). CDR3 amino acids: CASRQGLDTEAFF. In DNA, the CDR3 is TGCGCCTCTCGACAGGGTTTAGACACTGAAGCTTTCTTT.

This chain links TRBV2 with TRBJ1-1, with 10 positions matching TRBD1. V lost 5 bases, J lost 10 bases, and 10 bases stayed unmatched. From germline, CDR1 is SNHLY and CDR2 FYNNEI. The CDR3 consists of 14 residues. The CDR3 region is CASSKTGGDLGAFF. The CDR3 region has the DNA TGTGCCAGCAGTAAGACAGGGGGCGACTTAGGAGCTTTCTTT.

This clone has more than one count but fewer than ten. The rearrangement links TRBV18 to TRBJ1-2, with 7 bases identical to TRBD1. The J segment lost 6 bases and the V segment lost 3 bases, leaving 10 bases of the junction unmatched. Germline loops: CDR1 KGHSH, CDR2 LQKENI. This CDR3 has 15 amino acids. This chain's CDR3 is CASSPLGTVTDGYTF. The CDR3 bases are TGTGCCAGCTCACCCTTAGGGACAGTGACCGATGGCTACACCTTC.

The V call is TRBV5-1, the J call TRBJ1-1, with D possibly being TRBD1 (5 bases). Trimming took off 1 base at V and 4 bases at J, with 11 bases between the two ends. The CDR3 contains 14 residues. Germline loops: CDR1 SGHRS, CDR2 YFSETQ. CDR3 in amino acids: CASSLLGGSTEAFF. The CDR3 bases are TGCGCCAGCAGCTTGCTTGGGGGGAGCACTGAAGCTTTCTTT.

The CDR3 nucleotides are TGTGCCAGCAGCCCAGGGTTACGGAACACTGAAGCTTTCTTT. Its translation is CASSPGLRNTEAFF. The chain carries TRBV7-2 and TRBJ1-1; D perhaps matches TRBD1 (5 bases). This CDR3 contains 14 residues. Trimming removed 5 bases at V and 1 base at J, with 11 bases between. CDR1 and CDR2 from the germline V gene are SGHTA and FQGNSA.